Sequencing of this TCR beta chain was carried out in a study of T cells in Graves' hyperthyroidism and ophthalmopathy. TCR beta CDR3 sequences were amplified from RNA transcripts. During a first-round RT-PCR of the TCR CDR3, the HTBI primer set was used. One entry per CDR3 protein, called by TCRdb with MiXCR from the multiplex PCR reads. The repertoire has 730,000 or so distinct CDR3 sequences, roughly a sixth of them found once; the top ten carry about a sixth. Details on this clonotype: Antigen specificity is unknown.

Blood dates from first hyperthyroidism diagnosis, before any ophthalmopathy symptoms. V lost 1 base and J lost 6, with 20 bases in between. This CDR3 is 17 amino acids long. CDR1 and CDR2 from the germline V gene are MNHNS and SASEGT. Study-wide results and caveats: Blood samples included most of the expanded thyroid clonotypes exceeding 0.001. Ophthalmopathy prediction by the model preceded onset by a median approximately 5.9 months.

The chain employs TRBV6-1 and TRBJ2-3; D tentatively fits TRBD1 or TRBD2 (7 bases each). Sequenced sample: blood. This TCR derives from a woman aged 50 to 65 with Graves' hyperthyroidism that later progressed to Graves' ophthalmopathy. Here the CDR3 reads CASSEGRQGGGRDTQYF. DNA for the CDR3: TGTGCCAGCAGTGAAGGTCGACAGGGAGGGGGAAGGGATACGCAGTATTTT.